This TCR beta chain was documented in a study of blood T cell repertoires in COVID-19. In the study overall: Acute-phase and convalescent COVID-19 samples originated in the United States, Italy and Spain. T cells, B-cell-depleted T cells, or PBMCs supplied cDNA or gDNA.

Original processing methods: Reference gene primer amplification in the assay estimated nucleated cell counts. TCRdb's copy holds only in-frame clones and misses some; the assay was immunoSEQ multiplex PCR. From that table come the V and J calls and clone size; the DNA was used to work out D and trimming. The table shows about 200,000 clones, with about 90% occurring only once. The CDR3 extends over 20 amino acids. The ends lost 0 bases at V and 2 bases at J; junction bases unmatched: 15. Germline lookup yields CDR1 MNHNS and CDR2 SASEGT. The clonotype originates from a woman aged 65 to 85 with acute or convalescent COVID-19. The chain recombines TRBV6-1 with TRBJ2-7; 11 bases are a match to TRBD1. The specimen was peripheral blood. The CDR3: CASSEARGDRGLRAPYEQYF. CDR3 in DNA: TGTGCCAGCAGTGAAGCGAGGGGGGACAGGGGGTTGAGGGCCCCCTACGAGCAGTACTTC.